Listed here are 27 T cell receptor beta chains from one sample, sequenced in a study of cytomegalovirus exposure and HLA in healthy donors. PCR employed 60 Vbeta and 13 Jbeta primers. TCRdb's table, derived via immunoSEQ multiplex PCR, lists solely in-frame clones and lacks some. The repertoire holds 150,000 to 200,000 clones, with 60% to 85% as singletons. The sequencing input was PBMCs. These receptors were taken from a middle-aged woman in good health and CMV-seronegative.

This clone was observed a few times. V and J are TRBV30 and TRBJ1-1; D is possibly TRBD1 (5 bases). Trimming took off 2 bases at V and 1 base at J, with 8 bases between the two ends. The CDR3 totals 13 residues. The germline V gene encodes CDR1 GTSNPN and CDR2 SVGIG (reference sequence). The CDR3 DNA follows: TGTGCCTGGAGTCGACAGCGGAACACTGAAGCTTTCTTT. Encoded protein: CAWSRQRNTEAFF.

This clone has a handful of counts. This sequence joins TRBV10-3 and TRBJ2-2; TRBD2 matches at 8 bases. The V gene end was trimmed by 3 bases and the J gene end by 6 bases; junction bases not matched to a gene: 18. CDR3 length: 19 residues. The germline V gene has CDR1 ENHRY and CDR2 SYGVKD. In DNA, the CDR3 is TGTGCCATCAGTGACCCCCATGAAGCGGGAGCCCGAGGAGCCGGGGAGCTGTTTTTT. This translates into CAISDPHEAGARGAGELFF.

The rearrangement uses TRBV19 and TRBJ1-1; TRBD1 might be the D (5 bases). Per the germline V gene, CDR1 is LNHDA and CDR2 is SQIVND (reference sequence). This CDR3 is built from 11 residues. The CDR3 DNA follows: TGTGCAGTGGGAGGGGCCCCTGAAGCTTTCTTT. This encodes CAVGGAPEAFF.

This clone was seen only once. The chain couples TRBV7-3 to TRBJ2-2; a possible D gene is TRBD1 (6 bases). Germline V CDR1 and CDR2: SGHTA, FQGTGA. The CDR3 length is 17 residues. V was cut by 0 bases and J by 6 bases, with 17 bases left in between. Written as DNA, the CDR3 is TGTGCCAGCAGCTTAACACGGGACATGTTGGATGCCGGGGAGCTGTTTTTT. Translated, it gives CASSLTRDMLDAGELFF. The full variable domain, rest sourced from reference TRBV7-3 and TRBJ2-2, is GAGVSQTPSNKVTEKGKYVELRCDPISGHTALYWYRQSLGQGPEFLIYFQGTGAADDSGLPNDRFFAVRPEGSVSTLKIQRTERGDSAVYLCASSLTRDMLDAGELFFGEGSRLTVL.

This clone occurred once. For the CDR3, the DNA is TGTGCCAGCAGGCCGGGGACAGCTAATCAGCCCCAGCATTTT. Protein product: CASRPGTANQPQHF. This chain links TRBV6-5 with TRBJ1-5; the match to TRBD1 covers 7 bases. With V trimmed by 6 bases and J by 4 bases, 6 bases remained unmatched. Per germline, CDR1 MNHEY and CDR2 SVGAGI. There are 14 residues in the CDR3.

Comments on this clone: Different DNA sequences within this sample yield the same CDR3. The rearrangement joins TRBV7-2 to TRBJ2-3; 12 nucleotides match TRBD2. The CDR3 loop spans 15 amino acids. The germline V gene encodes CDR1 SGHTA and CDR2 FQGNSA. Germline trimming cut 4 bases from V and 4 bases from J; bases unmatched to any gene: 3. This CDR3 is CASSSTSGSADTQYF. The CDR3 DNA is TGTGCCAGCAGCTCGACTAGCGGGAGCGCAGATACGCAGTATTTT.

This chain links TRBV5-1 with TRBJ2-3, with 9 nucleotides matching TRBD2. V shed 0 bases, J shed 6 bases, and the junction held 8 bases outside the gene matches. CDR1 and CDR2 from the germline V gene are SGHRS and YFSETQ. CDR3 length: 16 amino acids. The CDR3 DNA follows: TGCGCCAGCAGCTTGGTCAGCGGGAGGACGGTCGATACGCAGTATTTT. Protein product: CASSLVSGRTVDTQYF.

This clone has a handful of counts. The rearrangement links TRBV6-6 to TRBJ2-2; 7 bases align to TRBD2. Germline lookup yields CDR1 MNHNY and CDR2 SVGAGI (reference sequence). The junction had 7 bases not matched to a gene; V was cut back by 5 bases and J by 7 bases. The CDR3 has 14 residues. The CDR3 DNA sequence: TGTGCCAGCAGTCCTTTAGGACTAGACGGGGAGCTGTTTTTT. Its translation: CASSPLGLDGELFF.

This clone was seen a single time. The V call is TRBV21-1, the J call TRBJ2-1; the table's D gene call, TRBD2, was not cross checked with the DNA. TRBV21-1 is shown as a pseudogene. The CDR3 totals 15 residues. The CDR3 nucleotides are TGTGCCAGCAGCCCTGGGAGTCGAGCCGCCAATGAGCAGTTCTTC. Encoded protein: CASSPGSRAANEQFF.

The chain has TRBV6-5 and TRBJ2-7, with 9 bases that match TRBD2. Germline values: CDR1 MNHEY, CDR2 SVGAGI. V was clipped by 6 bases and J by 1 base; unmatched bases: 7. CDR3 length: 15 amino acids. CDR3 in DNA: TGTGCCAGCAGCTCGCCGGGACTAGCATCCTACGAGCAGTACTTC. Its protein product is CASSSPGLASYEQYF.

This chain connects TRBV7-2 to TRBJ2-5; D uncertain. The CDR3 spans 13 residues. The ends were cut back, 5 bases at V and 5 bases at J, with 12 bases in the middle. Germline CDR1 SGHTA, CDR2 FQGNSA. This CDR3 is CASSTAAGETQYF. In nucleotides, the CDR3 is TGTGCCAGCAGCACAGCAGCCGGTGAGACCCAGTACTTC.

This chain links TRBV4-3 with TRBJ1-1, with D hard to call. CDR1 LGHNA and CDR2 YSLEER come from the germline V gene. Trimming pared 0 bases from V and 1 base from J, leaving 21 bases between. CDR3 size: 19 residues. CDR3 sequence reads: CASSQDGSRALGWNTEAFF. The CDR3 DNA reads TGCGCCAGCAGCCAAGATGGGAGCCGGGCCCTCGGGTGGAACACTGAAGCTTTCTTT.

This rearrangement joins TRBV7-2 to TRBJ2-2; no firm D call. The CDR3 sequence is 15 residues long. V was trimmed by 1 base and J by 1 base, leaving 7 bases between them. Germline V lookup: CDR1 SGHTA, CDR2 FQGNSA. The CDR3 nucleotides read TGTGCCAGCAGCTTAGAATCCCTGAACACCGGGGAGCTGTTTTTT. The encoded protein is CASSLESLNTGELFF.

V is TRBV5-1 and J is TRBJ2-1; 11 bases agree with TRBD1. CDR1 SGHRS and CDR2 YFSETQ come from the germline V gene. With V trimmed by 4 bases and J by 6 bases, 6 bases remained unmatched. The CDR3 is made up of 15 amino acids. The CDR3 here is CASSQGQGGFNEQFF. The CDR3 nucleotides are TGCGCCAGCAGCCAGGGACAGGGGGGGTTCAATGAGCAGTTCTTC.

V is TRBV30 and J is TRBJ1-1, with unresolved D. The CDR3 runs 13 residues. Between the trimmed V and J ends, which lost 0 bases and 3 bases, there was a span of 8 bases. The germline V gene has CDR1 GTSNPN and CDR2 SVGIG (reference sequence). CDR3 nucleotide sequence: TGTGCCTGGAGTGTCATGAGGGACACTGAAGCTTTCTTT. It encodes CAWSVMRDTEAFF.

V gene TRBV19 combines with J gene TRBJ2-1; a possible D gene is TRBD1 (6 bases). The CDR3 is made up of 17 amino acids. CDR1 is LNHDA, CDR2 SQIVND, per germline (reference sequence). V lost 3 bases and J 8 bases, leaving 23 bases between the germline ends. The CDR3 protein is CASSIPRRGWGVDEQFF. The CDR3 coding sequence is TGTGCCAGTAGTATTCCCCGCAGGGGCTGGGGAGTAGATGAGCAGTTCTTC.

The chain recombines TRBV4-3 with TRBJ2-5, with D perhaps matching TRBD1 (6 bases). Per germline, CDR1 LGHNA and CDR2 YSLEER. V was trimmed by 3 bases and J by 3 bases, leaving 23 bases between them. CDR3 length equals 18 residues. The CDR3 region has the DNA TGCGCCAGCAGCCAGGGGGCCCTCGGTGATCCGTGGGAAGAGACCCAGTACTTC. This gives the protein CASSQGALGDPWEETQYF.

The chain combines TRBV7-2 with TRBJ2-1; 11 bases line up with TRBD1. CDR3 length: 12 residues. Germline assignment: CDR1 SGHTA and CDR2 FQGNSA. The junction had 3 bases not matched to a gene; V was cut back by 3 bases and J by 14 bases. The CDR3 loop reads CASSLPGQGEFF. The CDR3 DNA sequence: TGTGCCAGCAGCTTGCCGGGACAGGGGGAGTTCTTC.

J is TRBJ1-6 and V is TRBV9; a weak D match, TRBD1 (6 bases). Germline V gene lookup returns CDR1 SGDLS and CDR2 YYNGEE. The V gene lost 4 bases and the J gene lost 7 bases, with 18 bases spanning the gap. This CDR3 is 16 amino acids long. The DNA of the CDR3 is TGTGCCAGCAGCCCCTACACAACAGGGATAAATTCACCCCTCCACTTT. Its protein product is CASSPYTTGINSPLHF.

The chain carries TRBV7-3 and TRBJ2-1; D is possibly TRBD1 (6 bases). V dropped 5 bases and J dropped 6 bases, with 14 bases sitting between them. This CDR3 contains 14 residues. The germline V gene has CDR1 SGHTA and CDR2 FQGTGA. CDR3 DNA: TGTGCCAGCAGCCAACAGGGTGTTGGCAATGAGCAGTTCTTC. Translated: CASSQQGVGNEQFF.

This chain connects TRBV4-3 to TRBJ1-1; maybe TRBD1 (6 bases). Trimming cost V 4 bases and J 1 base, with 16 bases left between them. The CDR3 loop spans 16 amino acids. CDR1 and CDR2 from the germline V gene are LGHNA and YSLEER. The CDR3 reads CASSPFAGAGNTEAFF. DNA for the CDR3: TGCGCCAGCAGCCCCTTCGCGGGGGCAGGGAACACTGAAGCTTTCTTT.

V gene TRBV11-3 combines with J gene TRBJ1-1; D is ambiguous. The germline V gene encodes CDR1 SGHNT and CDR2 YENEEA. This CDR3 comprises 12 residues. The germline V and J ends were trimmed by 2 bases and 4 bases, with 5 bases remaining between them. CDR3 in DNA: TGTGCCAGCAGCTTACCCTTCACTGAAGCTTTCTTT. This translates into CASSLPFTEAFF.

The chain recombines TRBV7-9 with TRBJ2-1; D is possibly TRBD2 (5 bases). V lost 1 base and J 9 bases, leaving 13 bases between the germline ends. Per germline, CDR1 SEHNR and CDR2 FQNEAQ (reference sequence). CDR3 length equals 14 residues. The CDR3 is CASSLGLPRGEQFF. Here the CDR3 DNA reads TGTGCCAGCAGCTTAGGTCTCCCCCGGGGTGAGCAGTTCTTC.

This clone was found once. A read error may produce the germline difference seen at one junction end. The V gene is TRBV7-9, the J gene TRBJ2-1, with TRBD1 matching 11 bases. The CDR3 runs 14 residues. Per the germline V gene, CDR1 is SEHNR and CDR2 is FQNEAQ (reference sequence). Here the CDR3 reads CSSSLGQGDNEQFF. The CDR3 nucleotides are TGTTCCAGCAGCCTGGGACAGGGGGATAATGAGCAGTTCTTC.

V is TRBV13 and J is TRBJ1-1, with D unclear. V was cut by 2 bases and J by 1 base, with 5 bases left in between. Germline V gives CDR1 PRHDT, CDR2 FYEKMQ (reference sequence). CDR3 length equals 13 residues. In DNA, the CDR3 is TGTGCCAGCAGCTTATCGCGGAACACTGAAGCTTTCTTT. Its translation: CASSLSRNTEAFF.

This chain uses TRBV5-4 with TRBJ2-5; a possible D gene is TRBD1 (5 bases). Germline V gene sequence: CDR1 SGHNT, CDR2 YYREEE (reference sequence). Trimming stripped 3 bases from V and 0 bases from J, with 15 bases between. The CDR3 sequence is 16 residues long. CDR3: CASSSLGSGNQETQYF. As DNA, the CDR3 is TGTGCCAGCAGCTCACTTGGATCAGGGAACCAAGAGACCCAGTACTTC.

CDR3 residues: CASSLLVLAGVNEQFF. CDR3 coding DNA: TGTGCCAGCAGCTTATTAGTCCTAGCGGGAGTCAATGAGCAGTTCTTC. The chain links TRBV11-2 to TRBJ2-1; 10 bases line up with TRBD2. The CDR3 is 16 amino acids. The V segment lost 2 bases and the J segment 6 bases; nucleotides outside the gene matches: 7. Germline V gene lookup returns CDR1 SGHAT and CDR2 FQNNGV.